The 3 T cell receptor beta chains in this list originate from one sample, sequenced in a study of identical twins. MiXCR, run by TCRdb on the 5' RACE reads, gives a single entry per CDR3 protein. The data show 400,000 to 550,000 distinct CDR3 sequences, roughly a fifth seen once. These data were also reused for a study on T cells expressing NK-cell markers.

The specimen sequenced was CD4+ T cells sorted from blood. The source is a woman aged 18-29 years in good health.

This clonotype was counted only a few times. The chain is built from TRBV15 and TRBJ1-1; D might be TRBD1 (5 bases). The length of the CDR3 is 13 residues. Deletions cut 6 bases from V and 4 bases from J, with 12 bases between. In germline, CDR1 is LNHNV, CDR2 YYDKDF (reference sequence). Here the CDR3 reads CATRVQGLTEAFF. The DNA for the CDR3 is TGTGCCACCAGGGTCCAGGGCCTCACTGAAGCTTTCTTT. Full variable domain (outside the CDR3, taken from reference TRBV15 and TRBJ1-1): DAMVIQNPRYQVTQFGKPVTLSCSQTLNHNVMYWYQQKSSQAPKLLFHYYDKDFNNEADTPDNFQSRRPNTSFCFLDIRSPGLGDTAMYLCATRVQGLTEAFFGQGTRLTVV.

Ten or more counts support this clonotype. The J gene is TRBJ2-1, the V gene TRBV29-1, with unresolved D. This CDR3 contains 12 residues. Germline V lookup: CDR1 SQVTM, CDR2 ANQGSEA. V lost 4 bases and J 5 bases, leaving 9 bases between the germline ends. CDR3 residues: CSVGPFDNEQFF. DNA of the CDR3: TGCAGCGTTGGCCCCTTCGACAATGAGCAGTTCTTC.

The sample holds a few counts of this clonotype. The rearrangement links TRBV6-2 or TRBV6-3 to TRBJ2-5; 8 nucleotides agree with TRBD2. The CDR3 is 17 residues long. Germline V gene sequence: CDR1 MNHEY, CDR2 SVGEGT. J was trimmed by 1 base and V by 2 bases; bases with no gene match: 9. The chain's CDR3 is CASSYVVSGVTQETQYF. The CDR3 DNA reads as TGTGCCAGCAGTTACGTCGTTAGCGGGGTGACCCAAGAGACCCAGTACTTC.